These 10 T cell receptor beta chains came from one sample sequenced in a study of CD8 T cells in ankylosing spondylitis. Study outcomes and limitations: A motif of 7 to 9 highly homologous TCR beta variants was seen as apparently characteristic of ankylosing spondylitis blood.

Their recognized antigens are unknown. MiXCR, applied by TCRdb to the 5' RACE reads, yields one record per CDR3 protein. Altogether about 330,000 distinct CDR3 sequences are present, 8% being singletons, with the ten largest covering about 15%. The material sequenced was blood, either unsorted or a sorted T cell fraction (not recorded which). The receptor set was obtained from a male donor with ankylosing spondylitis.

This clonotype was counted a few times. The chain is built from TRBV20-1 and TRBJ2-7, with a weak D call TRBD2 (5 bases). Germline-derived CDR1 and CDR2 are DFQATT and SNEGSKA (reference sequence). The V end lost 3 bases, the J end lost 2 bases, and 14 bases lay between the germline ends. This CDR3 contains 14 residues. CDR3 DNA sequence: TGCAGTGCTAGGGAGGTGTGGCCTCCCTACGAGCAGTACTTC. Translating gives CSAREVWPPYEQYF.

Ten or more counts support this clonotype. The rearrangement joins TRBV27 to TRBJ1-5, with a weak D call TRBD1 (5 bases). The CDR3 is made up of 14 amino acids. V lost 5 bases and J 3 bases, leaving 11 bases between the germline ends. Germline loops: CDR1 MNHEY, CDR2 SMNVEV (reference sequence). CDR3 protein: CASSPGQHNQPQHF. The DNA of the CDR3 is TGTGCCAGCAGTCCCGGACAACACAATCAGCCCCAGCATTTT.

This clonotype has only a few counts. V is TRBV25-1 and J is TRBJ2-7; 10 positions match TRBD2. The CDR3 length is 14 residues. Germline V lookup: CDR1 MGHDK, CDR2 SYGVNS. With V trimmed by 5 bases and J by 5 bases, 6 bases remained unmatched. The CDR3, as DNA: TGTGCCAGCAGTAAACCGGGACTAGCGCACGAGCAGTACTTC. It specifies CASSKPGLAHEQYF.

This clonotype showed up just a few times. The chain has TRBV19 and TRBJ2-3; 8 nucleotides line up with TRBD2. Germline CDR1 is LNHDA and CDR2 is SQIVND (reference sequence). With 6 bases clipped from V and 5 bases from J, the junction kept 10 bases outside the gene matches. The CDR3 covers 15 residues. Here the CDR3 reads CASSRLGLAEDTQYF. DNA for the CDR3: TGTGCCAGTAGCCGGCTCGGACTAGCAGAAGATACGCAGTATTTT. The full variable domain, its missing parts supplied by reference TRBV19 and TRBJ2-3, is DGGITQSPKYLFRKEGQNVTLSCEQNLNHDAMYWYRQDPGQGLRLIYYSQIVNDFQKGDIAEGYSVSREKKESFPLTVTSAQKNPTAFYLCASSRLGLAEDTQYFGPGTRLTVL.

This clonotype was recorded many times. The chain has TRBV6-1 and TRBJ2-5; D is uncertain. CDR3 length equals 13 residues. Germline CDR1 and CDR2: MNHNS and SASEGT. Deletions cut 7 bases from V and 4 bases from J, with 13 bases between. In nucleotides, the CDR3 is TGTGCCAGCAACTTAAATGGCCGAGAGACCCAGTACTTC. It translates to CASNLNGRETQYF.

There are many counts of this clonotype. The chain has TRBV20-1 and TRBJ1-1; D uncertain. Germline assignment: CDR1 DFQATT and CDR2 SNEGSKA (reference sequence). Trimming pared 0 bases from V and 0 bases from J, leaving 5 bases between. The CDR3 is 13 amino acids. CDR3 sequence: CSARDDLNTEAFF. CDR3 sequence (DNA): TGCAGTGCTAGAGACGATTTGAACACTGAAGCTTTCTTT.

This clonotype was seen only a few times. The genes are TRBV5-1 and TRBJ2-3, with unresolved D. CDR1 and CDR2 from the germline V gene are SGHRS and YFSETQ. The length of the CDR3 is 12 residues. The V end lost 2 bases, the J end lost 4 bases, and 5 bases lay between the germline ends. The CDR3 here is CASSFHPDTQYF. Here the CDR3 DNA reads TGCGCCAGCAGCTTCCACCCAGATACGCAGTATTTT. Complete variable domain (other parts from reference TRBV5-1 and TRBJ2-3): KAGVTQTPRYLIKTRGQQVTLSCSPISGHRSVSWYQQTPGQGLQFLFEYFSETQRNKGNFPGRFSGRQFSNSRSEMNVSTLELGDSALYLCASSFHPDTQYFGPGTRLTVL.

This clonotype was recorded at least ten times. CDR3 sequence (DNA): TGTGCCAGCAGTGAATGGGGGAGCACCGGGGAGCTGTTTTTT. It translates to CASSEWGSTGELFF. The chain carries TRBV25-1 and TRBJ2-2; the D gene could be TRBD1 or TRBD2 (5 bases each). The V gene lost 1 base and the J gene lost 4 bases, with 7 bases spanning the gap. Germline V gene sequence: CDR1 MGHDK, CDR2 SYGVNS. The CDR3 sequence is 14 residues long.

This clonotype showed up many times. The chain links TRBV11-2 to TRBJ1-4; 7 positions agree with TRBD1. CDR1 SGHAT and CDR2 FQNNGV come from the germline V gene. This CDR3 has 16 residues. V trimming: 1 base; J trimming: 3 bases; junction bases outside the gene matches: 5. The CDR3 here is CASSLGRGQPNEKLFF. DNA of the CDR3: TGTGCCAGCAGCTTAGGGCGGGGACAGCCTAATGAAAAACTGTTTTTT.

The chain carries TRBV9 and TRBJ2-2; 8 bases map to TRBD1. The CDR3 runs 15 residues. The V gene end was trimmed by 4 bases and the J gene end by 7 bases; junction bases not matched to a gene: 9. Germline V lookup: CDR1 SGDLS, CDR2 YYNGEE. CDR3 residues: CASSPRTGQIGELFF. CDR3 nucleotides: TGTGCCAGCAGCCCCCGGACAGGGCAAATCGGGGAGCTGTTTTTT.